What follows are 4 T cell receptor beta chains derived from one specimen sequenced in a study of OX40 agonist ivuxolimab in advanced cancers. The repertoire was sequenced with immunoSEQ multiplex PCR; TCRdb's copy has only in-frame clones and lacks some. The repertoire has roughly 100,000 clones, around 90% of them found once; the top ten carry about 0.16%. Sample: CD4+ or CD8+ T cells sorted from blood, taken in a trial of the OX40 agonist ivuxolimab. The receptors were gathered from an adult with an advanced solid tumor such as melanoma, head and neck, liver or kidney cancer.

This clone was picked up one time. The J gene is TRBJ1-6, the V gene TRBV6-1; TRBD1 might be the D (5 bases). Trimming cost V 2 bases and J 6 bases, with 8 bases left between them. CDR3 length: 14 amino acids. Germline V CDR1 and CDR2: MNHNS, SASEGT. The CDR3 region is CASSERGSNSPLHF. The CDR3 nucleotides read TGTGCCAGCAGTGAAAGGGGCAGTAATTCACCCCTCCACTTT.

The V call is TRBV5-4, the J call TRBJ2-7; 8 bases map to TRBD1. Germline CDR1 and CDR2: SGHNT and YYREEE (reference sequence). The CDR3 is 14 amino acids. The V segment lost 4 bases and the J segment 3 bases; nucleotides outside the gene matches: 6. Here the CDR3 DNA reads TGTGCCAGCAGCGAGGTTGGACAGGGCTACGAGCAGTACTTC. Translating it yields CASSEVGQGYEQYF.

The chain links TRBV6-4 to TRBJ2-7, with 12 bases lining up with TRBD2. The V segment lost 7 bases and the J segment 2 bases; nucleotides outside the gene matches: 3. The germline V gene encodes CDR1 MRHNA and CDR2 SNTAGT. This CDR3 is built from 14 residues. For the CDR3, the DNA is TGTGCCAGCATCACTAGCGGGAGGCCCTACGAGCAGTACTTC. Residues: CASITSGRPYEQYF.

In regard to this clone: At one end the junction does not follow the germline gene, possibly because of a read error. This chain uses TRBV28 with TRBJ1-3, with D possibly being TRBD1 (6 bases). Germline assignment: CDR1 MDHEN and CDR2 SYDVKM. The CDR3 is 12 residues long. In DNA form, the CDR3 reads TGTGCCAGCAGTCTAAACAAGGGGACAACTGATTTT. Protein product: CASSLNKGTTDF.